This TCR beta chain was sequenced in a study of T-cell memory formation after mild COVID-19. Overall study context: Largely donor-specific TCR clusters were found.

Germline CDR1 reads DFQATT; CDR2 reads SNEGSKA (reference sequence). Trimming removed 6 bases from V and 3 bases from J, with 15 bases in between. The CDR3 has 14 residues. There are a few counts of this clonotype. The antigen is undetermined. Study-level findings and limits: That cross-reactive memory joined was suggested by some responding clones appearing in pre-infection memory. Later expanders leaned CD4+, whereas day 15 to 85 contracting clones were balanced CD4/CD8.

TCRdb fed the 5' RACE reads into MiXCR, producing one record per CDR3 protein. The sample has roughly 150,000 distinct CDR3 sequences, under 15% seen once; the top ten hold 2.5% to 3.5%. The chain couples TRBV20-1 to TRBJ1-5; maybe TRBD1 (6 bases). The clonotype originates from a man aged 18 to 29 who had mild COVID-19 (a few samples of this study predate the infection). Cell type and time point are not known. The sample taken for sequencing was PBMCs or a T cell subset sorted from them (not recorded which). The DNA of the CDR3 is TGCAGTGCCGGGGGCAGGACAACCAATCAGCCCCAGCATTTT. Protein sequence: CSAGGRTTNQPQHF.